This TCR beta chain was found in a study of Graves' ophthalmopathy and Graves' hyperthyroidism. Study-wide context: Samples of peripheral blood were obtained at initial diagnosis, prior to treatment of any kind. Study findings and constraints: Predictions made by the model for ophthalmopathy progression reached approximately 70% sensitivity and around 72% specificity.

Amplification of TCR beta CDR3 regions used RNA transcripts. HTBI primers served in a first-round RT-PCR, which a second-round multiplex PCR followed. TCRdb redid the calling of the multiplex PCR reads with MiXCR, one entry per CDR3 protein. The sample lists 300,000 to 400,000 distinct CDR3 sequences; under 20% were seen once. The table lists this clonotype with many counts. What it recognizes is unknown. The authors isolated PBMCs from around 10 ml of fresh peripheral blood. In germline, CDR1 is LGHNA, CDR2 YSLEER. This CDR3 has 14 residues. The V end was cut by 4 bases, the J end by 3 bases, with 12 bases between.

This sequence originates from an adult man with Graves' ophthalmopathy. The sequenced sample consisted of peripheral blood. V and J are TRBV4-3 and TRBJ1-1; tentatively, D is TRBD1 (5 bases). DNA of the CDR3: TGCGCCAGCAGCCGGGGGAGGCAGGACACTGAAGCTTTCTTT. It codes for CASSRGRQDTEAFF.